Below, one T cell receptor (beta chain) is given with its context. How the authors handled the data: The authors estimated nucleated cell counts from reference gene primer amplification. Sequenced by immunoSEQ multiplex PCR; TCRdb stores in-frame clones only, minus some. V, J and clone size are taken as reported in that table, and D and trimming were inferred from the DNA itself. The table includes roughly 400,000 clones, approximately 92% detected once. The entry originates in a study of blood T cell repertoires in COVID-19. Individuals aged about 18 to 90 years were recruited from roughly 22 US areas. Participants' reported clinical history set cohort assignment. The CDR3 covers 14 residues. CDR1 and CDR2 from the germline V gene are DFQATT and SNEGSKA (reference sequence). V lost 3 bases and J lost 3; bases outside the gene matches: 7.

The sequencing sample was made of PBMCs or T cells enriched from blood (not recorded which). This rearrangement joins TRBV20-1 to TRBJ1-1, with 7 bases fitting TRBD1. This sequence was found in a man aged 25 to 45 who had recovered from COVID-19. The CDR3, as DNA: TGCAGTGCTAGTCTTGGGACAGTAGACACTGAAGCTTTCTTT. Its translation is CSASLGTVDTEAFF.